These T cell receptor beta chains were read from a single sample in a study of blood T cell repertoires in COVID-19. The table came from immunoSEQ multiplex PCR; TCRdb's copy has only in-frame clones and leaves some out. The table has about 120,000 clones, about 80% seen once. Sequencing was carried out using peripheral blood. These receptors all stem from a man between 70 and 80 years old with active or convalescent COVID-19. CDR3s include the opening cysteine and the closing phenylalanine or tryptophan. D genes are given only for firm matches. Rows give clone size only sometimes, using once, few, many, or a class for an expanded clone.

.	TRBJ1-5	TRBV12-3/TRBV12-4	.	CASTREGGPQHF	TGTGCCAGCACTCGGGAAGGGGGGCCCCAGCATTTT
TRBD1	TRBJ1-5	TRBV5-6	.	CASSFQAGTGLGAQHF	TGTGCCAGCAGCTTTCAAGCCGGGACAGGTCTAGGAGCCCAGCATTTT
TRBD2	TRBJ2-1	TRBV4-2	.	CASSQELAANNEQFF	TGTGCCAGCAGCCAAGAACTAGCGGCCAACAATGAGCAGTTCTTC
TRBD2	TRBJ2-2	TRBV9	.	CASSVGTSAVSGELFF	TGTGCCAGCAGCGTAGGGACTAGCGCGGTATCCGGGGAGCTGTTTTTT
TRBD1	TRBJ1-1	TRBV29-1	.	CSGRTGSTNTEAFF	TGCAGCGGCCGGACAGGATCCACGAACACTGAAGCTTTCTTT
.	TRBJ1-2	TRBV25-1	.	CASRDSRLYGYTF	TGTGCCAGCAGGGACAGCCGACTTTATGGCTACACCTTC
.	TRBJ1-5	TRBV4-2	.	CASSQENTGYSNQPQHF	TGTGCCAGCAGCCAAGAAAACACAGGGTATAGCAATCAGCCCCAGCATTTT
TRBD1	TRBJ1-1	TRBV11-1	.	CASSFQGAGTEAFF	TGTGCCAGCAGCTTTCAGGGGGCAGGAACTGAAGCTTTCTTT
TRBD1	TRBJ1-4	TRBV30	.	CAWGQGTTATNEKLFF	TGTGCCTGGGGACAGGGAACGACTGCAACTAATGAAAAACTGTTTTTT
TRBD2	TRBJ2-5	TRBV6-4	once	CASSPSGGAHETQYF	TGTGCCAGCAGCCCTAGCGGGGGGGCCCATGAGACCCAGTACTTC